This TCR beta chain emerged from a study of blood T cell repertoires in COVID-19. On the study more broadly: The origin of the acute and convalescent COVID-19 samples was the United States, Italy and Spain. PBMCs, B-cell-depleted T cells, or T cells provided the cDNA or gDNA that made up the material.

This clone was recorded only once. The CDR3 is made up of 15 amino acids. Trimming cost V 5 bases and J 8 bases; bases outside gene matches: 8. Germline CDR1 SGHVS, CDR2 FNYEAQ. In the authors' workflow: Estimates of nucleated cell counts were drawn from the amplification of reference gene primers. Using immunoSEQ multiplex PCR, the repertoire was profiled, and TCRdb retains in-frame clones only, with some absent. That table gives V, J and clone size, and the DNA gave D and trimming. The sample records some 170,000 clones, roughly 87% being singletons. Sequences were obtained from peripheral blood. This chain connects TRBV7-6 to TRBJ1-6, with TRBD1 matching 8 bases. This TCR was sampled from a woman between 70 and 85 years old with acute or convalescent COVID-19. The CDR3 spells CASSMGQVGDSPLHF. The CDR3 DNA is TGTGCCAGCAGCATGGGACAGGTGGGGGATTCACCCCTCCACTTT.